Sequencing of this T cell receptor (beta chain) was carried out in a study of regulatory T cells in long-lasting Graves disease. As for the study in general: Graves' patients, diagnosed recently, had received antithyroid drugs under 3 months.

Stated time point: newly diagnosed GD, antithyroid drugs for less than 3 months. RNA isolated from PBMCs was used to make the TCR library. In germline, CDR1 is SGHTA, CDR2 FQGNSA. Losses at the gene ends were 5 bases for V and 2 bases for J; bases not matched to a gene: 8. This CDR3 is built from 15 residues. Construction of TCR beta libraries relied on iRepertoire HTBI primers and on Arm-PCR targeting CDR3 regions. Using its own MiXCR run on the multiplex PCR reads, TCRdb lists one record per CDR3 protein. The sample contains 400,000 to 500,000 distinct CDR3 sequences, 16% of which appear only once. These data were also filed under a second study, of T cells in Graves' hyperthyroidism and ophthalmopathy.

The sequence came from a woman in her 30s with Graves disease. Here the sequenced sample was peripheral blood mononuclear cells (PBMCs), taken at new diagnosis, from a patient treated with antithyroid drugs. The V gene is TRBV7-2, the J gene TRBJ2-7; TRBD2 aligns across 8 bases. In DNA, the CDR3 is TGTGCCAGCAGCCCTCGCGGGGGGATGACCTACGAGCAGTACTTC. The encoded protein is CASSPRGGMTYEQYF.